This entry lists 30 T cell receptor beta chains sequenced from one sample in a study of blood T cell repertoires in COVID-19. Method: immunoSEQ multiplex PCR; TCRdb's copy keeps in-frame clones and lacks some. The sample has 50,000 or so clones; 90% to 95% are singletons. The specimen was peripheral blood. The receptors derive from a man aged 55-75 years with COVID-19, enrolled during active disease.

There are a few counts of this clone. The chain employs TRBV12-5 and TRBJ1-2; 8 bases align to TRBD1. Unmatched junction bases numbered 10, after V lost 7 bases and J lost 3 bases. Germline CDR1 reads LGHNT; CDR2 reads FRNRAP. The length of the CDR3 is 15 residues. CDR3 protein: CASEDREGVYYGYTF. DNA of the CDR3: TGTGCTAGTGAGGACAGGGAAGGAGTTTACTATGGCTACACCTTC.

This clone was counted between two and nine times. The chain recombines TRBV28 with TRBJ2-7; tentatively, D is TRBD1 (5 bases). Germline V gene sequence: CDR1 MDHEN, CDR2 SYDVKM. The germline V and J ends were trimmed by 6 bases and 0 bases, with 18 bases remaining between them. This CDR3 has 16 amino acids. The CDR3 protein is CASRDGARSGSYEQYF. The CDR3 region has the DNA TGTGCCAGCAGAGATGGGGCCCGAAGTGGCTCCTACGAGCAGTACTTC.

The chain employs TRBV12-5 and TRBJ2-3, with 8 bases fitting TRBD2. V shed 2 bases, J shed 2 bases, and the junction held 12 bases outside the gene matches. Germline V lookup: CDR1 LGHNT, CDR2 FRNRAP. The CDR3 extends over 18 amino acids. CDR3 in amino acids: CASGLFPGIAGNTDTQYF. CDR3 in DNA: TGTGCTAGTGGTTTGTTCCCCGGGATAGCGGGAAACACAGATACGCAGTATTTT.

This chain connects TRBV18 to TRBJ1-2; D is ambiguous. This CDR3 comprises 15 residues. The germline V gene has CDR1 KGHSH and CDR2 LQKENI. Trimming removed 2 bases from V and 4 bases from J, with 14 bases in between. The CDR3 region has the DNA TGTGCCAGCTCACCAGCCCGGGAACTCGGCTATGGCTACACCTTC. It translates to CASSPARELGYGYTF.

The J gene is TRBJ1-3, the V gene TRBV5-4, with TRBD1 matching 8 bases. The CDR3 has 14 amino acids. Trimming cost V 4 bases and J 6 bases; bases outside gene matches: 6. Germline CDR1 is SGHNT and CDR2 is YYREEE (reference sequence). CDR3 coding DNA: TGTGCCAGCAGCCCGGACAGGGCCTTAAACACCATATATTTT. It encodes CASSPDRALNTIYF.

The V and J genes are TRBV2 and TRBJ1-1; 8 nucleotides align to TRBD1. CDR1 and CDR2 from the germline V gene are SNHLY and FYNNEI. Trimming cost V 3 bases and J 5 bases; bases outside gene matches: 8. This CDR3 contains 15 residues. The CDR3 protein is CASSDGQGLGTEAFF. In nucleotides, the CDR3 is TGTGCCAGCAGTGACGGACAGGGTTTGGGAACTGAAGCTTTCTTT. Using reference TRBV2 and TRBJ1-1 for the parts outside the CDR3, the full variable domain is EPEVTQTPSHQVTQMGQEVILRCVPISNHLYFYWYRQILGQKVEFLVSFYNNEISEKSEIFDDQFSVERPDGSNFTLKIRSTKLEDSAMYFCASSDGQGLGTEAFFGQGTRLTVV.

In DNA, the CDR3 is TGTGCCAGCTCACCAGGGAAGACAGGGGTAGGCACTGAAGCTTTCTTT. This sequence encodes CASSPGKTGVGTEAFF. V usage is TRBV18 and J usage is TRBJ1-1, with TRBD1 identical over 8 bases. Germline V gives CDR1 KGHSH, CDR2 LQKENI. Trimming removed 2 bases from V and 4 bases from J; junction bases left unmatched: 9. This CDR3 has 16 amino acids. Full variable domain (missing parts from reference TRBV18 and TRBJ1-1): NAGVMQNPRHLVRRRGQEARLRCSPMKGHSHVYWYRQLPEEGLKFMVYLQKENIIDESGMPKERFSAEFPKEGPSILRIQQVVRGDSAAYFCASSPGKTGVGTEAFFGQGTRLTVV.

The chain has TRBV5-4 and TRBJ2-1; 8 bases fit TRBD2. This CDR3 has 14 residues. The germline gives CDR1 SGHNT, CDR2 YYREEE (reference sequence). Trimming at V came to 4 bases and at J to 9 bases, leaving 9 bases not matched to a gene. CDR3 coding DNA: TGTGCCAGCAGCCGCGGGACTAGGGTTGGTGAGCAGTTCTTC. Encoded protein: CASSRGTRVGEQFF. The full variable domain, in which reference TRBV5-4 and TRBJ2-1 provide the parts outside the CDR3, is ETGVTQSPTHLIKTRGQQVTLRCSSQSGHNTVSWYQQALGQGPQFIFQYYREEENGRGNFPPRFSGLQFPNYSSELNVNALELDDSALYLCASSRGTRVGEQFFGPGTRLTVL.

V gene TRBV9 combines with J gene TRBJ1-3; D gene unclear. Trimming stripped 3 bases from V and 0 bases from J, with 7 bases between. There are 14 residues in the CDR3. Germline loops: CDR1 SGDLS, CDR2 YYNGEE. CDR3 region: CASSGASSGNTIYF. The CDR3 bases are TGTGCCAGCAGCGGGGCCAGCTCTGGAAACACCATATATTTT.

The CDR3 coding sequence is TGCGCCAGCAGCCCCCGAACCGGGGGGACGGAGGCAACTAATGAAAAACTGTTTTTT. It translates to CASSPRTGGTEATNEKLFF. The rearrangement joins TRBV4-1 to TRBJ1-4; TRBD1 might be the D (5 bases). V gave up 4 bases and J gave up 0 bases, with 21 bases separating them. Looked up from germline, CDR1 is MGHRA and CDR2 is YSYEKL. CDR3 length: 19 amino acids.

This chain joins TRBV6-1 and TRBJ1-4; a weak D match, TRBD1 (5 bases). From germline, CDR1 is MNHNS and CDR2 SASEGT. The CDR3 extends over 14 amino acids. V was cut by 3 bases and J by 4 bases, with 9 bases left in between. CDR3 in DNA: TGTGCCAGCAGTGACACAGGAGTTAATGAAAAACTGTTTTTT. Its protein is CASSDTGVNEKLFF.

CDR3 sequence (DNA): TGTGCCAGCCGTCCCCGGGCAGGGGAAGACACTGAAGCTTTCTTT. The encoded protein is CASRPRAGEDTEAFF. This sequence joins TRBV18 and TRBJ1-1, with a tentative D call TRBD1 (6 bases). CDR1 is KGHSH and CDR2 is LQKENI in the germline V gene. CDR3 length: 15 residues. Trimming cost V 8 bases and J 3 bases, with 19 bases left between them.

The chain uses TRBV6-5 and TRBJ2-7, with TRBD1 matching over 10 bases. Germline assignment: CDR1 MNHEY and CDR2 SVGAGI. The CDR3 is made up of 15 amino acids. V lost 6 bases and J lost 4; bases outside the gene matches: 9. The chain's CDR3 is CASSPMGTGVYEQYF. CDR3 sequence (DNA): TGTGCCAGCAGCCCGATGGGGACAGGGGTTTACGAGCAGTACTTC.

This chain connects TRBV9 to TRBJ1-3, with 7 bases fitting TRBD1. The CDR3 length is 16 residues. V gave up 3 bases and J gave up 1 base; unmatched junction bases: 7. Per germline, CDR1 SGDLS and CDR2 YYNGEE. CDR3 amino acids: CASSASTGVSGNTIYF. CDR3 coding DNA: TGTGCCAGCAGCGCTAGTACAGGGGTATCTGGAAACACCATATATTTT. Filled out from reference TRBV9 and TRBJ1-3, the complete variable domain reads DSGVTQTPKHLITATGQRVTLRCSPRSGDLSVYWYQQSLDQGLQFLIQYYNGEERAKGNILERFSAQQFPDLHSELNLSSLELGDSALYFCASSASTGVSGNTIYFGEGSWLTVV.

The rearrangement joins TRBV2 to TRBJ2-7; 9 bases line up with TRBD1. Germline lookup yields CDR1 SNHLY and CDR2 FYNNEI. The CDR3 is 14 amino acids. After removal of 8 bases from V and 4 bases from J, the junction contained 9 bases not matched to a gene. This chain's CDR3 is CASSDGTGSYEQYF. CDR3 nucleotide sequence: TGTGCCAGCTCGGATGGGACAGGGAGTTACGAGCAGTACTTC.

V gene TRBV27 combines with J gene TRBJ1-3, with 8 positions matching TRBD1. Looked up from germline, CDR1 is MNHEY and CDR2 is SMNVEV (reference sequence). Unmatched junction bases numbered 8, after V lost 7 bases and J lost 0 bases. This CDR3 spans 16 amino acids. This CDR3 is CASTRTGLSSGNTIYF. The CDR3 region has the DNA TGTGCCAGCACAAGGACAGGGTTGAGCTCTGGAAACACCATATATTTT.

This chain joins TRBV6-1 and TRBJ2-5, with 8 bases fitting TRBD1. The CDR3 covers 14 residues. The germline gives CDR1 MNHNS, CDR2 SASEGT. Losses at the gene ends were 3 bases for V and 5 bases for J; bases not matched to a gene: 5. The CDR3 sequence: CASSEDRVEETQYF. CDR3 DNA: TGTGCCAGCAGTGAGGACAGGGTCGAGGAGACCCAGTACTTC.

The chain has TRBV5-4 and TRBJ2-2; 10 nucleotides align to TRBD2. The length of the CDR3 is 15 residues. The V segment lost 10 bases and the J segment 6 bases; nucleotides outside the gene matches: 12. Germline V CDR1 and CDR2: SGHNT, YYREEE (reference sequence). CDR3 coding DNA: TGTGCCGGCTCACCAGCGGGGGGGCCGGCCGGGGAGCTGTTTTTT. Translated, it gives CAGSPAGGPAGELFF.

The chain uses TRBV28 and TRBJ2-1; D is perhaps TRBD2 (6 bases). This CDR3 spans 15 amino acids. V was shortened by 4 bases and J by 0 bases, with 10 bases between the two germline ends. Germline V CDR1 and CDR2: MDHEN, SYDVKM. In DNA, the CDR3 is TGTGCCAGCAGTTCGGCGGGGAGCTCCTACAATGAGCAGTTCTTC. Translating it yields CASSSAGSSYNEQFF.

The V and J genes are TRBV28 and TRBJ1-2, with 12 bases that match TRBD1. V gave up 3 bases and J gave up 10 bases; unmatched junction bases: 9. In germline, CDR1 is MDHEN, CDR2 SYDVKM. This CDR3 region has 15 residues. The CDR3, as DNA: TGTGCCAGCAGTTTGGGCGGGACAGGGGGCTCCTTCTACACCTTC. Its translation is CASSLGGTGGSFYTF.

The gene calls are TRBV7-9 and TRBJ1-2; D not certain. Germline V gene sequence: CDR1 SEHNR, CDR2 FQNEAQ (reference sequence). Trimming left V 1 base short and J 0 bases short, with 9 bases between. The CDR3 length is 15 residues. The CDR3 sequence is CASSLVQRANYGYTF. The CDR3 DNA reads TGTGCCAGCAGCTTAGTACAGAGGGCTAACTATGGCTACACCTTC. Full variable domain (remainder filled in from reference TRBV7-9 and TRBJ1-2): DTGVSQNPRHKITKRGQNVTFRCDPISEHNRLYWYRQTLGQGPEFLTYFQNEAQLEKSRLLSDRFSAERPKGSFSTLEIQRTEQGDSAMYLCASSLVQRANYGYTFGSGTRLTVV.

J is TRBJ2-7 and V is TRBV10-3; D not certain. Trimming left V 4 bases short and J 1 base short, with 11 bases between. Germline V lookup: CDR1 ENHRY, CDR2 SYGVKD. The length of the CDR3 is 14 residues. As DNA, the CDR3 is TGTGCCATCAGTGGCGGCCCACCATCCTACGAGCAGTACTTC. Its protein is CAISGGPPSYEQYF.

This chain connects TRBV10-3 to TRBJ1-1, with D unresolved. Germline-derived CDR1 and CDR2 are ENHRY and SYGVKD. Trimming shortened V by 6 bases and J by 1 base, and 3 bases separated the two germline ends. There are 11 residues in the CDR3. The DNA of the CDR3 is TGTGCCATCAGCAGGAACACTGAAGCTTTCTTT. It codes for CAISRNTEAFF.

The chain carries TRBV7-2 and TRBJ2-7; TRBD1 agrees at 7 bases. This CDR3 contains 13 residues. Unmatched junction bases numbered 1, after V lost 1 base and J lost 4 bases. The germline V gene has CDR1 SGHTA and CDR2 FQGNSA. The CDR3: CASSLGTGYEQYF. CDR3 in DNA: TGTGCCAGCAGCTTAGGGACAGGATACGAGCAGTACTTC. Together with reference TRBV7-2 and TRBJ2-7, the CDR3 gives the full variable domain: GAGVSQSPSNKVTEKGKDVELRCDPISGHTALYWYRQSLGQGLEFLIYFQGNSAPDKSGLPSDRFSAERTGGSVSTLTIQRTQQEDSAVYLCASSLGTGYEQYFGPGTRLTVT.

V is TRBV6-1 and J is TRBJ2-3, with 10 nucleotides matching TRBD2. CDR1 and CDR2 from the germline V gene are MNHNS and SASEGT. The V segment lost 4 bases and the J segment 6 bases; nucleotides outside the gene matches: 10. This CDR3 spans 16 amino acids. CDR3 amino acids: CASSAPASGRRDTQYF. CDR3 DNA sequence: TGTGCCAGCAGTGCGCCCGCTAGCGGGAGACGGGATACGCAGTATTTT.

The V gene is TRBV5-1, the J gene TRBJ1-6; 10 bases are a match to TRBD1. This CDR3 spans 14 amino acids. The ends lost 7 bases at V and 5 bases at J; junction bases unmatched: 3. Germline CDR1 and CDR2: SGHRS and YFSETQ. The CDR3 here is CASGGTGDNSPLHF. The CDR3 DNA follows: TGCGCCAGCGGAGGGACAGGGGATAATTCACCCCTCCACTTT.

V usage is TRBV5-1 and J usage is TRBJ1-1, with a possible D match to TRBD1 (6 bases). This CDR3 is built from 17 residues. Trimming shortened V by 0 bases and J by 0 bases, and 15 bases separated the two germline ends. Germline loops: CDR1 SGHRS, CDR2 YFSETQ. CDR3 region: CASSLAMLDSLNTEAFF. The DNA for the CDR3 is TGCGCCAGCAGCTTGGCTATGTTGGACAGCCTGAACACTGAAGCTTTCTTT.

The rearrangement uses TRBV4-3 and TRBJ2-1, with 12 bases that match TRBD2. The CDR3 extends over 15 amino acids. With 0 bases clipped from V and 7 bases from J, the junction kept 1 base outside the gene matches. CDR1 is LGHNA, CDR2 YSLEER, per germline. CDR3 sequence: CASSQETSGSNEQFF. The CDR3 bases are TGCGCCAGCAGCCAAGAGACTAGCGGGAGTAATGAGCAGTTCTTC.

The chain joins TRBV5-1 to TRBJ1-1; 9 positions agree with TRBD1. The CDR3 extends over 16 amino acids. Germline V gene sequence: CDR1 SGHRS, CDR2 YFSETQ. The V and J ends lost 4 bases and 6 bases, in that order; junction bases with no gene match: 13. The CDR3, as DNA: TGCGCCAGCAGCCCGGGACAGGGAGGTTTACGCGCTGAAGCTTTCTTT. Translated, it gives CASSPGQGGLRAEAFF.

The chain carries TRBV18 and TRBJ1-3; TRBD1 might be the D (5 bases). The germline V gene has CDR1 KGHSH and CDR2 LQKENI. Trimming shortened V by 1 base and J by 2 bases, and 9 bases separated the two germline ends. The CDR3 length is 15 residues. This CDR3 reads CASSPRGLTGNTIYF. CDR3 DNA sequence: TGTGCCAGCTCACCACGGGGACTCACTGGAAACACCATATATTTT.